A selection of T cell receptor beta chains follows, all from one sample in a study of response to subunit inactivated influenza vaccine. TCRdb independently ran MiXCR on the RT-PCR reads; one entry per CDR3 protein. The table includes roughly 790,000 distinct CDR3 sequences, approximately 22% detected once. The material sequenced was PBMCs from blood, taken around 5 days after vaccination. The receptors were gathered from a man aged 50-60 years who received an inactivated influenza vaccine. Each CDR3 is given with its conserved first and last residue. The order of the fields is J gene, V gene, clone size, D gene, CDR3 DNA, CDR3 protein. The D gene is left open where the match is weak. Size values are once, few and many counts, or a class for expanded clones, and some rows have none.

j_gene: TRBJ2-3
v_gene: TRBV29-1
abundance: .
d_gene: .
CDR3nt: TGCAGCGTTGATGAGGACAGCACTACTAGCACAGATACGCAGTATTTT
CDR3aa: CSVDEDSTTSTDTQYF

j_gene: TRBJ1-3
v_gene: TRBV2
abundance: .
d_gene: .
CDR3nt: TGTGCCAGCAGGTCACCGGGACGGACTGGAAACACCATATATTTT
CDR3aa: CASRSPGRTGNTIYF

j_gene: TRBJ1-2
v_gene: TRBV12-3/TRBV12-4
abundance: few
d_gene: TRBD1
CDR3nt: TGTGCCAGCAGCCTGACAGGGTCTTTTAGGTCCTATGGCTACACCTTC
CDR3aa: CASSLTGSFRSYGYTF

j_gene: TRBJ2-1
v_gene: TRBV5-1
abundance: once
d_gene: TRBD1
CDR3nt: TGCGCCAGCAGCCTTTTACAGGGGCATGAGCAGTTCTTC
CDR3aa: CASSLLQGHEQFF

j_gene: TRBJ2-7
v_gene: TRBV7-2
abundance: .
d_gene: .
CDR3nt: TGTGCCAGCAGGTTCGGGGGGCGCGACTACGAGCAGTACTTC
CDR3aa: CASRFGGRDYEQYF

j_gene: TRBJ2-2
v_gene: TRBV7-9
abundance: .
d_gene: .
CDR3nt: TGTGCCAGCAGCCCCGGCCGCATCACCGGGGAGCTGTTTTTT
CDR3aa: CASSPGRITGELFF

j_gene: TRBJ2-4
v_gene: TRBV29-1
abundance: few
d_gene: .
CDR3nt: TGCAGCGTTGAGCAGAGACTAGCCAAAAACATTCAGTACTTC
CDR3aa: CSVEQRLAKNIQYF

j_gene: TRBJ2-7
v_gene: TRBV30
abundance: few
d_gene: .
CDR3nt: TGTGCCTGGAGTCCCGCTGGGGGCGAGCAGTACTTC
CDR3aa: CAWSPAGGEQYF

j_gene: TRBJ2-2
v_gene: TRBV6-1
abundance: few
d_gene: .
CDR3nt: TGTGCCAGCTTCTGGGCAGGGTTGACCGGGGAGCTGTTTTTT
CDR3aa: CASFWAGLTGELFF

j_gene: TRBJ1-4
v_gene: TRBV5-6
abundance: few
d_gene: .
CDR3nt: TGTGCCAGCAGCTTGAGAGGGTTGGATGAAAAACTGTTTTTT
CDR3aa: CASSLRGLDEKLFF

j_gene: TRBJ2-6
v_gene: TRBV4-3
abundance: .
d_gene: .
CDR3nt: TGCGCCAGCAGCCAACCTATAGGAGGGGGACCTGGGGCCAACGTCCTGACTTTC
CDR3aa: CASSQPIGGGPGANVLTF

j_gene: TRBJ2-5
v_gene: TRBV11-2
abundance: few
d_gene: TRBD1
CDR3nt: TGTGCCAGCAGACCGACAATGACAGGGACCCAAGAGACCCAGTACTTC
CDR3aa: CASRPTMTGTQETQYF

j_gene: TRBJ1-2
v_gene: TRBV12-3/TRBV12-4
abundance: few
d_gene: TRBD1
CDR3nt: TGTGCCAGCAGCCTAGGGACAGGCCTGTTGTATGGCTACACCTTC
CDR3aa: CASSLGTGLLYGYTF

j_gene: TRBJ2-7
v_gene: TRBV20-1
abundance: many
d_gene: .
CDR3nt: TGCAGTGCGTTGCCTAGGGGCCCACTTTCCTACGAGCAGTACTTC
CDR3aa: CSALPRGPLSYEQYF

j_gene: TRBJ1-1
v_gene: TRBV6-4
abundance: .
d_gene: TRBD1
CDR3nt: TGTGCCAGCAGTGAATCCCCAGGGGGAATCACTGAAGCTTACTTT
CDR3aa: CASSESPGGITEAYF

j_gene: TRBJ1-5
v_gene: TRBV19
abundance: .
d_gene: .
CDR3nt: TGTGCCAGTAGTATCCGGACACGGGGTAGCAATCAGCCCCAGCATTTT
CDR3aa: CASSIRTRGSNQPQHF

j_gene: TRBJ2-1
v_gene: TRBV6-1
abundance: .
d_gene: TRBD1
CDR3nt: TGTGCCAGCAGCCCAGCTTGGGACAGACACTACAATGAGCAGTTCTTC
CDR3aa: CASSPAWDRHYNEQFF

j_gene: TRBJ1-4
v_gene: TRBV4-3
abundance: many
d_gene: TRBD1
CDR3nt: TGCGCCAGCAGCCAAGATCTTCGACAGGGGGGTGAAAAACTGTTTTTT
CDR3aa: CASSQDLRQGGEKLFF

j_gene: TRBJ1-4
v_gene: TRBV25-1
abundance: few
d_gene: .
CDR3nt: TGTGCCAGCAGTGAATGGGGCGGGACAACTAATGAAAAACTGTTTTTT
CDR3aa: CASSEWGGTTNEKLFF

j_gene: TRBJ2-5
v_gene: TRBV11-2
abundance: .
d_gene: TRBD2
CDR3nt: TGTGCCAGCAACGGACTAGTTGCAGAGACCCAGTACTTC
CDR3aa: CASNGLVAETQYF

j_gene: TRBJ2-1
v_gene: TRBV19
abundance: few
d_gene: TRBD1
CDR3nt: TGTGCCAGTGGATCACAGGGGGCGAACAATTGGGGTGAGCAGTTCTTC
CDR3aa: CASGSQGANNWGEQFF

j_gene: TRBJ2-1
v_gene: TRBV9
abundance: many
d_gene: .
CDR3nt: TGTGCCAGCAGCGTAGCGGGGAGCAATGAGCAGTTCTTC
CDR3aa: CASSVAGSNEQFF

j_gene: TRBJ1-4
v_gene: TRBV9
abundance: many
d_gene: TRBD1
CDR3nt: TGTGCCAGCAGCGCCGGGGCCAGGGGGCGGAATGAAAAACTGTTTTTT
CDR3aa: CASSAGARGRNEKLFF

j_gene: TRBJ2-1
v_gene: TRBV20-1
abundance: .
d_gene: .
CDR3nt: TGCAGTGCTAGTGTCTCCAAGACGGGTGAGCAGTTCTTC
CDR3aa: CSASVSKTGEQFF

j_gene: TRBJ2-5
v_gene: TRBV5-6
abundance: few
d_gene: .
CDR3nt: TGTGCCAGCAGTCAATACATCGAAGAGACCCAGTACTTC
CDR3aa: CASSQYIEETQYF